This T cell receptor beta chain is from a study of T-cell memory formation after mild COVID-19. This clonotype has a handful of counts. From germline, CDR1 is SGDLS and CDR2 YYNGEE. This CDR3 contains 12 residues. The ends were cut back, 3 bases at V and 7 bases at J, with 10 bases in the middle. TCRdb redid the calling of the 5' RACE reads with MiXCR, one entry per CDR3 protein. Among 250,000 to 300,000 distinct CDR3 sequences listed, 16% were seen once. The rearrangement uses TRBV9 and TRBJ1-2; D call uncertain. Sequencing was carried out using PBMCs or a T cell subset sorted from them (not recorded which). The TCR comes from a man between 18 and 35 years old who had mild COVID-19 (a few samples of this study predate the infection). Cell type and time point are not known. The CDR3 nucleotides are TGTGCCAGCAGCGCGGGTCCCGGTGGCTACACCTTC. It codes for CASSAGPGGYTF.